Listed below are T cell receptor beta chains from one sample, sequenced in a study of CD8 T cells in Susac syndrome. Using its own MiXCR run on the immunoSEQ multiplex PCR reads, TCRdb lists one record per CDR3 protein. The sample lists some 63,000 distinct CDR3 sequences, roughly 94% occurring once. The specimen was CD8+ T cells from PBMCs. The receptors come from a human donor with multiple sclerosis. Each CDR3 is given with its conserved first and last residue. Fields, in order: clone size, D gene, V gene, J gene, CDR3 protein, CDR3 DNA. D genes are given only for firm matches. For some rows the clone size is stated as once, few or many, or as a class when expanded; others skip it.

clone size: -
D gene: -
V gene: TRBV13
J gene: TRBJ2-5
CDR3 protein: CASSLGRQETQYF
CDR3 DNA: TGTGCCAGCAGCTTGGGCAGACAAGAGACCCAGTACTTC

clone size: -
D gene: -
V gene: TRBV11-2
J gene: TRBJ2-3
CDR3 protein: CASSLELPDTQYF
CDR3 DNA: TGTGCCAGCAGCTTAGAGCTGCCGGATACGCAGTATTTT

clone size: once
D gene: -
V gene: TRBV27
J gene: TRBJ2-1
CDR3 protein: CASSSGAIMGNEQFF
CDR3 DNA: TGTGCCAGCAGTTCTGGGGCGATAATGGGCAATGAGCAGTTCTTC

clone size: -
D gene: -
V gene: TRBV20-1
J gene: TRBJ2-7
CDR3 protein: CSAVSGSDAYEQYF
CDR3 DNA: TGCAGTGCTGTCAGCGGGTCGGATGCCTACGAGCAGTACTTC

clone size: -
D gene: -
V gene: TRBV27
J gene: TRBJ1-1
CDR3 protein: CASSSNTEAFF
CDR3 DNA: TGTGCCAGCAGTTCCAACACTGAAGCTTTCTTT

clone size: -
D gene: -
V gene: TRBV27
J gene: TRBJ2-7
CDR3 protein: CASSIQGSSYEQYF
CDR3 DNA: TGTGCCAGCAGTATACAGGGTAGCTCCTACGAGCAGTACTTC

clone size: -
D gene: -
V gene: TRBV5-1
J gene: TRBJ2-1
CDR3 protein: CASSFEGVSYNEQFF
CDR3 DNA: TGCGCCAGCAGCTTTGAGGGGGTAAGCTACAATGAGCAGTTCTTC

clone size: -
D gene: -
V gene: TRBV7-9
J gene: TRBJ2-2
CDR3 protein: CASSFLDSANTGELFF
CDR3 DNA: TGTGCCAGCAGCTTCCTCGACAGCGCGAACACCGGGGAGCTGTTTTTT

clone size: -
D gene: -
V gene: TRBV6-5
J gene: TRBJ2-1
CDR3 protein: CASGSSYNEQFF
CDR3 DNA: TGTGCCAGCGGGAGCTCCTACAATGAGCAGTTCTTC

clone size: -
D gene: TRBD2
V gene: TRBV4-3
J gene: TRBJ2-1
CDR3 protein: CASSPERGGYNEQFF
CDR3 DNA: TGCGCCAGCAGCCCTGAGCGGGGGGGATACAATGAGCAGTTCTTC

clone size: few
D gene: TRBD2
V gene: TRBV29-1
J gene: TRBJ2-1
CDR3 protein: CSVEGLYNEQFF
CDR3 DNA: TGCAGCGTTGAGGGACTATACAATGAGCAGTTCTTC

clone size: -
D gene: -
V gene: TRBV13
J gene: TRBJ1-1
CDR3 protein: CASSLGGGMNTEAFF
CDR3 DNA: TGTGCCAGCAGCTTAGGCGGAGGGATGAACACTGAAGCTTTCTTT

clone size: -
D gene: TRBD2
V gene: TRBV7-8
J gene: TRBJ2-3
CDR3 protein: CASSSPSTSGVSTDTQYF
CDR3 DNA: TGTGCCAGCAGCTCGCCCTCAACTAGCGGGGTTAGCACAGATACGCAGTATTTT

clone size: -
D gene: -
V gene: TRBV15
J gene: TRBJ2-5
CDR3 protein: CATIGGYQETQYF
CDR3 DNA: TGTGCCACCATAGGGGGGTACCAAGAGACCCAGTACTTC

clone size: -
D gene: -
V gene: TRBV13
J gene: TRBJ2-7
CDR3 protein: CASSLGFRVAYEQYF
CDR3 DNA: TGTGCCAGCAGCTTGGGTTTCAGGGTAGCCTACGAGCAGTACTTC

clone size: -
D gene: -
V gene: TRBV20-1
J gene: TRBJ1-2
CDR3 protein: CSARVQYWGYTF
CDR3 DNA: TGCAGTGCTAGAGTTCAGTACTGGGGCTACACCTTC

clone size: -
D gene: -
V gene: TRBV24-1
J gene: TRBJ2-7
CDR3 protein: CATSDFMSPYEQYF
CDR3 DNA: TGTGCCACCAGTGATTTTATGAGCCCCTACGAGCAGTACTTC

clone size: -
D gene: -
V gene: TRBV24-1
J gene: TRBJ2-1
CDR3 protein: CATSDSPQDWEGQFF
CDR3 DNA: TGTGCCACCAGTGATTCGCCCCAAGATTGGGAAGGGCAGTTCTTC

clone size: -
D gene: -
V gene: TRBV5-5
J gene: TRBJ2-1
CDR3 protein: CASSLVLLATSEYNEQFF
CDR3 DNA: TGTGCCAGCAGCTTGGTCCTCCTAGCGACCTCGGAGTACAATGAGCAGTTCTTC

clone size: -
D gene: -
V gene: TRBV12-3/TRBV12-4
J gene: TRBJ2-3
CDR3 protein: CASSLLLSTDTQYF
CDR3 DNA: TGTGCCAGCAGTTTATTACTTAGCACAGATACGCAGTATTTT

clone size: -
D gene: -
V gene: TRBV28
J gene: TRBJ2-7
CDR3 protein: CASSLTDEQYF
CDR3 DNA: TGTGCCAGCAGTTTAACGGACGAGCAGTACTTC

clone size: -
D gene: -
V gene: TRBV5-6
J gene: TRBJ2-1
CDR3 protein: CASSFGRGPYNEQFF
CDR3 DNA: TGTGCCAGCAGCTTTGGCAGGGGTCCCTACAATGAGCAGTTCTTC

clone size: -
D gene: -
V gene: TRBV30
J gene: TRBJ2-7
CDR3 protein: CAWSRGISYEQYF
CDR3 DNA: TGTGCCTGGAGTAGGGGGATTTCCTACGAGCAGTACTTC

clone size: -
D gene: TRBD2
V gene: TRBV29-1
J gene: TRBJ2-7
CDR3 protein: CSVGTSGINEQYF
CDR3 DNA: TGCAGCGTTGGAACTAGCGGGATCAACGAGCAGTACTTC